This T cell receptor (beta chain) emerged from a study of early T cells in non-severe SARS-CoV-2 infection. This clonotype appeared many times. Per the germline V gene, CDR1 is WSHSY and CDR2 is SAAADI. This CDR3 comprises 14 residues. The ends were cut back, 3 bases at V and 4 bases at J, with 10 bases in the middle. MiXCR was run by TCRdb on the 5' RACE reads, yielding one entry per CDR3 protein. The sample lists about 80,000 distinct CDR3 sequences; more than 4% were seen once. The source of this sequence is an adult who was a healthcare worker with PCR-confirmed SARS-CoV-2 infection or an uninfected control (not recorded which). The genes are TRBV10-2 and TRBJ2-1; D remains ambiguous. Sequenced material: whole blood, taken at baseline. The DNA for the CDR3 is TGCGCCAGCAGTGAACCGAATTCGTACAATGAGCAGTTCTTC. This sequence encodes CASSEPNSYNEQFF.